This passage covers 5 T cell receptor beta chains from one sample sequenced in a study of read filtering for tumor transcriptome and immune sequencing. The library was built from about 400 ng RNA with molecular barcoded adaptors for alpha/delta and beta/gamma chains. TCRdb fed the reads into MiXCR, producing one record per CDR3 protein. The sample consists of about 54,000 distinct CDR3 sequences, 10% to 15% of them appearing once. Sequencing was carried out using a population of CD138-negative cells sorted from bone marrow. These receptors were collected from a donor aged 40 or over with multiple myeloma.

A note on this clonotype: A much larger clone differs from this one at a single base, so this may be a read error. The CDR3 ends on some other residue instead of the conserved phenylalanine or tryptophan, so this is likely a read error. CDR3: CASSPSRWAEAFL. The DNA for the CDR3 is TGTGCCAGCAGCCCGTCCAGGTGGGCCGAAGCTTTCTTA. The chain couples TRBV7-3 to TRBJ1-1; D is ambiguous. Trimming left V 5 bases short and J 8 bases short, with 15 bases between. Germline CDR1 reads SGHTA; CDR2 reads FQGTGA. CDR3 length: 13 amino acids.

This clonotype occurred many times. The V and J genes are TRBV21-1 and TRBJ2-3; the table's D call TRBD1 went unverified against the DNA. TRBV21-1 is given as a pseudogene. This CDR3 has 13 residues. CDR3 sequence reads: CASSDRGPDTQYF. The CDR3 nucleotides read TGTGCCAGCAGCGACAGGGGTCCCGATACGCAGTATTTT.

As concerns this clonotype: It may be a read error: a sequence one base away is much more abundant. This CDR3 reads CAGSLRALDEAFF. DNA for the CDR3: TGTGCCGGCAGCTTAAGGGCTCTGGATGAAGCTTTCTTT. This chain joins TRBV7-9 and TRBJ1-1; D is undetermined. In germline, CDR1 is SEHNR, CDR2 FQNEAQ (reference sequence). The CDR3 consists of 13 residues. Based on the CDR3 plus reference TRBV7-9 and TRBJ1-1, the full variable domain is DTGVSQNPRHKITKRGQNVTFRCDPISEHNRLYWYRQTLGQGPEFLTYFQNEAQLEKSRLLSDRFSAERPKGSFSTLEIQRTEQGDSAMYLCAGSLRALDEAFFGQGTRLTVV.

The chain is built from TRBV14 and TRBJ2-3; 9 bases fit TRBD2. CDR1 is SGHDN and CDR2 is FVKESK in the germline V gene. With V trimmed by 2 bases and J by 2 bases, 2 bases remained unmatched. CDR3 length: 15 amino acids. Written as DNA, the CDR3 is TGTGCCAGCAGCCAACAGCGGGGGGACACAGATACGCAGTATTTT. Translation: CASSQQRGDTDTQYF.

This clonotype was picked up many times. This sequence joins TRBV10-2 and TRBJ2-4; D call uncertain. Germline V CDR1 and CDR2: WSHSY, SAAADI. The V end lost 2 bases, the J end lost 6 bases, and 14 bases lay between the germline ends. This CDR3 contains 15 residues. The CDR3 region is CASSEDKKPRNIQYF. The CDR3 DNA sequence: TGCGCCAGCAGTGAGGACAAAAAACCGAGAAACATTCAGTACTTC.